Each of the 12 T cell receptor beta chains below was sequenced from the same sample in a study of vaccination and CD4 T cells after COVID-19. The treatment was: roughly 10-day PBMC culture with coronavirus spike peptide pools or control peptides (ViraFEST assay). CD4+ T cells that had been cultured provided DNA sequenced with the Oncomine TCR Beta short-read assay. TCRdb re-called the PCR reads with MiXCR, one entry per CDR3 protein. The sample has under 15,000 distinct CDR3 sequences; about three fifths are singletons. These receptors' targets are unknown. The sequencing input was CD4+ T cells from blood, cultured in vitro. These receptors were taken from a human donor who had recovered from COVID-19.

The V call is TRBV19, the J call TRBJ2-4, with D perhaps TRBD1 or TRBD2 (5 bases each). The CDR3 sequence is 13 residues long. Germline V gives CDR1 LNHDA, CDR2 SQIVND (reference sequence). Trimming left V 4 bases short and J 6 bases short, with 10 bases between. CDR3 bases: TGTGCCAGTAGTACGTACGGGGCAAACATTCAGTACTTC. Translation gives CASSTYGANIQYF.

V gene TRBV7-2 combines with J gene TRBJ2-5; the D is unclear. Germline CDR1 and CDR2: SGHTA and FQGNSA. Trimming stripped 5 bases from V and 5 bases from J, with 6 bases between. The CDR3 contains 11 residues. DNA of the CDR3: TGTGCCAGCAGCGAACAGGAGACCCAGTACTTC. Its protein is CASSEQETQYF.

V usage is TRBV24-1 and J usage is TRBJ2-7; D is unresolved. The V gene lost 2 bases and the J gene lost 7 bases, with 17 bases spanning the gap. Germline-derived CDR1 and CDR2 are KGHDR and SFDVKD. This CDR3 has 15 residues. CDR3 DNA: TGTGCCACCAGTGATTCCCGCTTCGGGCGAGAGGAGCAGTACTTC. Amino acid sequence: CATSDSRFGREEQYF.

The CDR3 reads CSAPTADTQYF. The CDR3 region has the DNA TGCAGTGCGCCGACAGCAGATACGCAGTATTTT. This chain joins TRBV20-1 and TRBJ2-3; D perhaps matches TRBD1 (5 bases). The germline CDR1 and CDR2 sequences are DFQATT and SNEGSKA (reference sequence). Trimming pared 6 bases from V and 4 bases from J, leaving 8 bases between. This CDR3 spans 11 amino acids.

CDR3 residues: CASSPTGGLPQHF. The CDR3 region has the DNA TGTGCCAGCAGTCCAACAGGGGGCTTGCCCCAGCATTTT. The gene calls are TRBV28 and TRBJ1-5; the match to TRBD1 covers 9 bases. The CDR3 covers 13 residues. Germline assignment: CDR1 MDHEN and CDR2 SYDVKM. Trimming removed 5 bases from V and 9 bases from J; junction bases left unmatched: 5.

The chain carries TRBV27 and TRBJ1-2; 9 bases are a match to TRBD1. CDR3 size: 15 residues. Germline trimming cut 6 bases from V and 0 bases from J; bases unmatched to any gene: 5. Germline loops: CDR1 MNHEY, CDR2 SMNVEV (reference sequence). The CDR3 spells CASSMDRGTNYGYTF. CDR3 nucleotide sequence: TGTGCCAGCAGCATGGACAGGGGAACTAACTATGGCTACACCTTC.

The chain employs TRBV19 and TRBJ2-5; possible D gene TRBD1, 5 bases. The CDR3 loop spans 17 amino acids. Germline lookup yields CDR1 LNHDA and CDR2 SQIVND (reference sequence). Deletions cut 3 bases from V and 4 bases from J, with 21 bases between. The DNA for the CDR3 is TGTGCCAGTAGTATCGGTTGGGGCAGGGTCCCCGGAGAGACCCAGTACTTC. It is translated as CASSIGWGRVPGETQYF. The entire variable domain, with the rest obtained from reference TRBV19 and TRBJ2-5, is as follows: DGGITQSPKYLFRKEGQNVTLSCEQNLNHDAMYWYRQDPGQGLRLIYYSQIVNDFQKGDIAEGYSVSREKKESFPLTVTSAQKNPTAFYLCASSIGWGRVPGETQYFGPGTRLLVL.

This clonotype was recorded a few times. The V call is TRBV7-9, the J call TRBJ1-2; no definite D call. The CDR3 loop spans 15 amino acids. V was clipped by 2 bases and J by 4 bases, with 14 bases between them. Germline V lookup: CDR1 SEHNR, CDR2 FQNEAQ (reference sequence). CDR3 coding DNA: TGTGCCAGCAGCTTAACTACCTCAGCTCGCTATGGCTACACCTTC. This encodes CASSLTTSARYGYTF.

The rearrangement uses TRBV7-2 and TRBJ2-5; D is unresolved. This CDR3 comprises 14 residues. The germline V gene encodes CDR1 SGHTA and CDR2 FQGNSA. Between the trimmed V and J ends, which lost 4 bases and 5 bases, there was a span of 14 bases. The CDR3 reads CASSSPLVGETQYF. CDR3 bases: TGTGCCAGCAGCTCCCCTCTAGTTGGGGAGACCCAGTACTTC.

The CDR3 reads CSARAGRTQYEQFF. The CDR3 DNA reads as TGCAGTGCTAGAGCCGGGAGGACTCAGTATGAGCAGTTCTTC. The chain has TRBV20-1 and TRBJ2-1; 7 bases agree with TRBD2. In germline, CDR1 is DFQATT, CDR2 SNEGSKA (reference sequence). Trimming removed 1 base from V and 8 bases from J; junction bases left unmatched: 8. The CDR3 has 14 amino acids.

This clonotype was found a few times. The chain is built from TRBV20-1 and TRBJ2-2; D remains ambiguous. V lost 5 bases, J lost 0 bases, and 4 bases lay in between. This CDR3 comprises 12 residues. From germline, CDR1 is DFQATT and CDR2 SNEGSKA (reference sequence). In nucleotides, the CDR3 is TGCAGTGCTGCTACGAACACCGGGGAGCTGTTTTTT. This encodes CSAATNTGELFF.

The chain joins TRBV7-2 to TRBJ1-2; D ambiguous. The CDR3 runs 13 residues. V lost 5 bases and J lost 3, with 10 bases in between. Germline CDR1 reads SGHTA; CDR2 reads FQGNSA. As DNA, the CDR3 is TGTGCCAGCAGCCAGGACGTCGACTATGGCTACACCTTC. Its translation: CASSQDVDYGYTF. The full variable domain, rest sourced from reference TRBV7-2 and TRBJ1-2, is GAGVSQSPSNKVTEKGKDVELRCDPISGHTALYWYRQSLGQGLEFLIYFQGNSAPDKSGLPSDRFSAERTGGSVSTLTIQRTQQEDSAVYLCASSQDVDYGYTFGSGTRLTVV.